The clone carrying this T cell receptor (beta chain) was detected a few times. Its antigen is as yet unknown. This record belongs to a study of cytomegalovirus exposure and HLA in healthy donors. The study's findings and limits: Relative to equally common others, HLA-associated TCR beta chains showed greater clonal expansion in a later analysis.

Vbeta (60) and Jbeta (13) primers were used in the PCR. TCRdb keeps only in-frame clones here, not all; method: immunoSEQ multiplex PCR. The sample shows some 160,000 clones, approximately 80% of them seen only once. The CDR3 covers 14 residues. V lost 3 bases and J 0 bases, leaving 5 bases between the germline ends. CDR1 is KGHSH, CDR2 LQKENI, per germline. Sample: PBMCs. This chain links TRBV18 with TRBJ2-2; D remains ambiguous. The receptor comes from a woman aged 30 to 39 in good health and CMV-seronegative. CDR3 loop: CASSPLTNTGELFF. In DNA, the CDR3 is TGTGCCAGCTCACCCCTAACGAACACCGGGGAGCTGTTTTTT.